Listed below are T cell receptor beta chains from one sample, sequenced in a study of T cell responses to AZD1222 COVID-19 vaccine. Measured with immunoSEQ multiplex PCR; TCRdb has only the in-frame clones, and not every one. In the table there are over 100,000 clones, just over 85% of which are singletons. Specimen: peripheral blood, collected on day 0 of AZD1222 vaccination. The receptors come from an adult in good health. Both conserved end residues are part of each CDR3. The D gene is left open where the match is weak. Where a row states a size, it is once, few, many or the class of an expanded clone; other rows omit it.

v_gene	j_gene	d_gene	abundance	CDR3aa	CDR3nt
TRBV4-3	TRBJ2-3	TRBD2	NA	CASSQGPGLAAADTQYF	TGCGCCAGCAGCCAAGGACCGGGACTAGCAGCGGCAGATACGCAGTATTTT
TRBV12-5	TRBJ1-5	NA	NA	CASGRGRASSNQPQHF	TGTGCTAGTGGGCGGGGGAGGGCCTCAAGCAATCAGCCCCAGCATTTT
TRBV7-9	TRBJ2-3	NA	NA	CASSLGGWGTDTQYF	TGTGCCAGCAGCTTAGGGGGGTGGGGCACAGATACGCAGTATTTT
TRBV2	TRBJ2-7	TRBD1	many	CAIGQGDYEQYF	TGTGCCATCGGACAGGGGGACTACGAGCAGTACTTC
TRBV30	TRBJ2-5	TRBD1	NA	CAWSTRTGTHQETQYF	TGTGCCTGGAGTACTAGGACAGGGACCCACCAAGAGACCCAGTACTTC
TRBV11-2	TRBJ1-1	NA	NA	CASSPPGVSNAFF	TGTGCCAGCAGCCCCCCGGGGGTCTCCAATGCTTTCTTT
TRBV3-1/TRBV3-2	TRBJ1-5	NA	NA	CASSQDPGTNQPQHF	TGTGCCAGCAGCCAAGATCCAGGAACTAATCAGCCCCAGCATTTT
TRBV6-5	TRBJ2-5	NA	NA	CASSLRETQYF	TGTGCCAGCAGCCTGCGAGAGACCCAGTACTTC
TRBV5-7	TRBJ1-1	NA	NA	CASSLRGAFF	TGTGCCAGCAGCTTACGGGGGGCTTTCTTT
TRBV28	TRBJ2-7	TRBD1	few	CASVTGQGGEQYF	TGTGCCAGCGTAACGGGACAGGGGGGCGAGCAGTACTTC
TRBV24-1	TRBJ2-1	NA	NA	CATSDLGLYNEQFF	TGTGCCACCAGTGATTTAGGCCTATACAATGAGCAGTTCTTC
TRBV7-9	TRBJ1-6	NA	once	CASSPDLRLGNSPLHF	TGTGCCAGCAGCCCGGACCTGAGGTTAGGTAATTCACCCCTCCACTTT
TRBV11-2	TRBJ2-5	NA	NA	CASSLSASGQETQYF	TGTGCCAGCAGCTTATCCGCAAGCGGCCAAGAGACCCAGTACTTC
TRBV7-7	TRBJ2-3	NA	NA	CASSLDWGADTQYF	TGTGCCAGCAGCTTAGATTGGGGAGCGGATACGCAGTATTTT
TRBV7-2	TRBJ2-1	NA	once	CASSLVLDEQFF	TGTGCCAGCAGCTTAGTTCTGGATGAGCAGTTCTTC
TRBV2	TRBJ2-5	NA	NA	CASSQGRKETQYF	TGTGCCAGCAGTCAAGGGCGTAAAGAGACCCAGTACTTC
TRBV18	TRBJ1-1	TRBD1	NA	CASSSQGMETEAFF	TGTGCCAGCTCATCACAGGGGATGGAAACTGAAGCTTTCTTT
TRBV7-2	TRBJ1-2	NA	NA	CASSSPGGLLGYGYTF	TGTGCCAGCAGCTCCCCGGGTGGACTGCTTGGCTATGGCTACACCTTC
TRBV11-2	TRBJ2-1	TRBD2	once	CASSLGLAGNEQFF	TGTGCCAGCAGCCTTGGACTAGCGGGCAATGAGCAGTTCTTC
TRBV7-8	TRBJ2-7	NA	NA	CASSLRWGEGYEQYF	TGTGCCAGCAGCTTAAGATGGGGTGAGGGCTACGAGCAGTACTTC
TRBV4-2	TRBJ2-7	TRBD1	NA	CASSQEFPGQTYEQYF	TGTGCCAGCAGCCAGGAATTCCCGGGACAGACCTACGAGCAGTACTTC
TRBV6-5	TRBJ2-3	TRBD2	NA	CASKPSGGPNTQYF	TGTGCCAGCAAACCTAGCGGGGGGCCAAATACGCAGTATTTT
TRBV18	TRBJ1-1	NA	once	CASSPPSDTEAFF	TGTGCCAGCTCACCACCGTCAGACACTGAAGCTTTCTTT
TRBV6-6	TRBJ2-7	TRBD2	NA	CASSLVGRAYEQYF	TGTGCCAGCAGCCTCGTCGGGAGGGCCTACGAGCAGTACTTC
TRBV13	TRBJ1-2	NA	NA	CASSSYTGTESHYGGYTF	TGTGCCAGCAGCTCCTACACCGGGACGGAATCCCACTATGGCGGCTACACCTTC
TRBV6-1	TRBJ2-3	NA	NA	CASSYGPESDTQYF	TGTGCCAGCAGTTATGGGCCGGAATCAGATACGCAGTATTTT
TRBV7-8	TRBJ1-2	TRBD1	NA	CASSLGTPDRDGYTF	TGTGCCAGCAGCTTAGGGACCCCGGACAGGGACGGCTACACCTTC
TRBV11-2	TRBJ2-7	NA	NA	CASSLRPYEQYF	TGTGCCAGCAGCTTACGTCCCTACGAGCAGTACTTC
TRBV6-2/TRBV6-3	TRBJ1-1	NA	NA	CASSEIGGAGAFF	TGTGCCAGCAGCGAAATAGGAGGGGCTGGAGCTTTCTTT
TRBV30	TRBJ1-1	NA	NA	CAWSVLVRATEAFF	TGTGCCTGGAGTGTACTAGTAAGGGCCACTGAAGCTTTCTTT
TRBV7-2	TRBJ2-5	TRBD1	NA	CASSLGQGGTGSGETQYF	TGTGCCAGCAGCTTGGGCCAAGGCGGGACAGGGAGCGGAGAGACCCAGTACTTC
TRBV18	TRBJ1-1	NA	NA	CASSPQADRLSPEAFF	TGTGCCAGCTCACCACAAGCTGACCGTTTAAGCCCTGAAGCTTTCTTT
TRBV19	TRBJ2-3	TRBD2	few	CASNERGSKDTQYF	TGTGCCAGTAATGAGCGGGGGTCGAAAGATACGCAGTATTTT
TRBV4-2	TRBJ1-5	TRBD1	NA	CASSQVTGPQPQHF	TGTGCCAGCAGCCAAGTGACAGGGCCACAGCCCCAGCATTTT
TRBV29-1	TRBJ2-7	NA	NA	CSVATGSYEQYF	TGCAGCGTTGCAACAGGTTCCTACGAGCAGTACTTC
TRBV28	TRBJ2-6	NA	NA	CASSLGGSGANVLTF	TGTGCCAGCAGTTTAGGGGGCTCTGGGGCCAACGTCCTGACTTTC
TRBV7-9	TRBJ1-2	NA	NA	CASSLEGNYGYTF	TGTGCCAGCAGCTTAGAGGGAAACTATGGCTACACCTTC
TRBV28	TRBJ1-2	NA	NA	CASSQGTSYGYTF	TGTGCCAGCAGTCAGGGGACAAGCTATGGCTACACCTTC
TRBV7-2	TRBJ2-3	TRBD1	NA	CASSSGQGFLTDTQYF	TGTGCCAGCAGCTCCGGACAGGGGTTTCTCACAGATACGCAGTATTTT
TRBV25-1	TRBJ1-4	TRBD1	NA	CASSAPGQGHEKLFF	TGTGCCAGCAGTGCCCCGGGACAGGGACATGAAAAACTGTTTTTT
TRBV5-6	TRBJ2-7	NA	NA	CASTTLGSSYEQYF	TGTGCCAGCACCACTTTGGGGAGCTCCTACGAGCAGTACTTC